Described below is a single T cell receptor (beta chain) sequence and its context. The entry originates in a study of T cells after yellow fever vaccination. TCRdb ran MiXCR on the 5' RACE reads and lists one entry per CDR3 protein. This repertoire shows some 320,000 distinct CDR3 sequences, over 8.5% found once; its top ten account for around 3.2%. Germline V gene sequence: CDR1 SEHNR, CDR2 FQNEAQ (reference sequence). The CDR3 runs to 13 residues. V gave up 5 bases and J gave up 8 bases, with 15 bases separating them. The source is a man aged 18-30 years who received the YFV17D yellow fever vaccine. This specimen was CD4+ T cells sorted from PBMCs, taken 45 days after the yellow fever booster vaccination. The rearrangement joins TRBV7-9 to TRBJ1-2; no reliable D call. CDR3 protein: CASSLSTVEGYTF. The DNA for the CDR3 is TGTGCCAGCAGCCTTTCTACGGTGGAAGGCTACACCTTC.